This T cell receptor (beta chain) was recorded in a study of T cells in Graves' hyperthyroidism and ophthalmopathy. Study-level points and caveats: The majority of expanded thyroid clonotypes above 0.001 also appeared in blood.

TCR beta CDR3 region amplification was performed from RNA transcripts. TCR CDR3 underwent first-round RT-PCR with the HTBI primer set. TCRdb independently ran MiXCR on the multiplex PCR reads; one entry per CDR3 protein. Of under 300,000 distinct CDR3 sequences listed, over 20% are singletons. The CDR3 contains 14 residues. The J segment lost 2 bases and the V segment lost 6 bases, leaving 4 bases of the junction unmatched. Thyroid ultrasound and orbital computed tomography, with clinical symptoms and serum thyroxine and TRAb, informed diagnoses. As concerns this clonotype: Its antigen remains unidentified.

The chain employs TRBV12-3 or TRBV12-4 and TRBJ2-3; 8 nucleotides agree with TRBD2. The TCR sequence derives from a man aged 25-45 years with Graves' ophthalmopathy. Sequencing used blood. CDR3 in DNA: TGTGCCAGCAGGATAGCGGGGAACACAGATACGCAGTATTTT. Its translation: CASRIAGNTDTQYF.